This TCR beta chain was found in a study of vaccination and CD4 T cells after COVID-19 (dated by TCRdb to the early 2020s). A note on the overall study: SARS-CoV-2 positivity had been established in the convalescent patients by nasal swab PCR, and mild disease was recorded in under ten of these patients and severe disease in one. Post-COVID blood samples from convalescent patients were collected a median of around 100 days after diagnosis, with a range of about 35 to 161 days. Control cultures used a CEFX viral epitope pool as positive control, an HIV-1 Nef peptide pool as negative control, or no peptide. Post-vaccine blood samples were taken a median of around 68 days after the second vaccine dose, with a range of 14 to 241 days. The convalescent cohort comprised six males and four females, including two Hispanic individuals, seven Caucasians, two Asians and one multiracial person. In roughly nine COVID-19 convalescent patients and a handful of infection-naive healthy vaccine recipients, the spike-specific CD4+ TCR repertoire before mRNA vaccination was compared with the repertoire after mRNA vaccination. Culture stimuli were overlapping spike peptide pools from SARS-CoV-2 and from the common cold coronaviruses HCoV-NL63, HCoV-OC43 and HCoV-229E. Each participant got two doses of either the Pfizer-BioNTech BNT162b2 vaccine (n=8) or the Moderna mRNA-1273 vaccine (n=2).

Libraries came from PCR. DNA from cultured CD4+ T cells was subjected to TCR sequencing with the Oncomine TCR Beta short-read assay at the Johns Hopkins FTIC core. Genomic DNA was extracted from the cultured CD4+ T cells with the QIAamp micro DNA kit. Oncomine TCR Beta libraries from cultured CD4+ T cells were pooled using unique dual indexes and sequenced on an Illumina iSeq 100. In the authors' own workflow: Non-productive sequences were removed, and CDR3s that did not start with C, did not end with F or W, or were shorter than 7 amino acids were discarded. The MANAFEST web application identified antigen-specific clonotypes by comparing peptide-stimulated wells against reference wells and other culture wells. For a clone to be called positive, the clone needed an FDR below 0.05, an odds ratio above 5, and a productive frequency above 0.1% in at least two of three replicate wells. A clonotype was classed as cross-reactive if the clonotype showed significant expansion both in SARS-CoV-2 spike wells and in at least one common cold coronavirus spike condition. Similarity between CDR3 sequences was evaluated in R version 3.6.1 using Levenshtein distances (stringdist) and unrooted phylogenetic trees (ape). TCRdb itself trimmed the public reads at Q25 with fastp, ran MiXCR and retained productive beta chains. Records with the same CDR3 protein are collapsed into one entry carrying the most frequent genes and DNA. In this record, the V and J calls reflect TCRdb's handling and not the investigators' own analysis. This sample gives approximately 12,000 distinct CDR3 sequences in total; roughly 40% of them show up just once. The top ten clonotypes cover roughly 22% of the sample.

A word on this clonotype: There is no known antigen for this receptor. Qualities for individual bases were not recorded, and no much larger clone is one base off.

Trimming at the junction amounts to 0 bases on V and 1 base on J, and the germline ends lie 8 bases apart. The CDR3 spans 14 residues, from the cysteine through the phenylalanine. Kept here is only the CDR3 DNA, which spans 42 bases and is read in frame from base 1. CDR1 SQVTM and CDR2 ANQGSEA were looked up in the germline V gene. Paper-wide results and their limitations: An increase in the median number of SARS-CoV-2-reactive clonotypes from 21 after infection to 38 after vaccination was observed, but the change was not found to be significant. Of the vaccine-specific clones in convalescent patients, 304 of 307, or nearly all, reacted only to SARS-CoV-2 spike and did not cross-react with common cold coronaviruses. Among the post-vaccine SARS-CoV-2-reactive clones in convalescent patients, a median approximately 86% showed up only after vaccination, which suggests vaccine-specific priming. The number of convalescent patients in the study was relatively small, and the study did not examine early timepoints following natural infection.

Read against the paper, the sample's treatment or condition label means: roughly 10-day PBMC culture with coronavirus spike peptide pools or control peptides (ViraFEST assay). The ViraFEST assay, used in the study, expanded antigen-specific T cells with peptide pools and then identified the expanded clonotypes through TCR sequencing. The convalescent patients' positive SARS-CoV-2 PCR tests were from March to December 2020, which was before the Alpha, Beta and Delta variants emerged in the United States. Each well held some 2 million PBMCs cultured in IMDM containing about 5% human AB serum and around 10 IU/ml IL-2, with 8.5 to 10 ug/ml peptide pools added. On days 3 and 7, half of the culture medium was replaced with fresh IL-2-containing medium. Once the cells had been in culture for about 10 days, the EasySep CD4+ T cell isolation kit was used to isolate CD4+ T cells by negative selection. Ficoll-Paque Plus gradient centrifugation was used to isolate PBMCs from whole blood, and the isolated PBMCs were then either used fresh or cryopreserved at -140C. In general, triplicate wells were set up for every culture condition.

The TCR was taken from a human donor who had recovered from COVID-19. Specimen: CD4+ T cells from blood, cultured in vitro, collected before SARS-CoV-2 vaccination. The chain joins TRBV29-1 to TRBJ2-3; the D gene lacks a confident call. The CDR3 in this case is CSVEEPPGTDTQYF. The nucleotides read TGCAGCGTTGAAGAGCCTCCTGGCACAGATACGCAGTATTTT.